This entry features one T cell receptor beta chain sequence. This sample is part of a study of cytotoxic CD8 clonotypes in ibrutinib-treated CLL. This table comes from immunoSEQ multiplex PCR, and its TCRdb copy is limited to in-frame clones, with some not included. The sample has more than 300,000 clones; around four fifths are singletons. The CDR3 runs to 15 residues. Germline-derived CDR1 and CDR2 are SGHAT and FQNNGV. V was pared by 6 bases and J by 5 bases, with 7 bases of the junction left unmatched. The chain carries TRBV11-2 and TRBJ2-3; TRBD2 agrees at 11 bases. The receptor was derived from a human donor with chronic lymphocytic leukemia. The source was PBMCs, collected before ibrutinib treatment. CDR3 bases: TGTGCCAGCAGTTATAGCGGGAGGGACGGAGATACGCAGTATTTT. This gives the protein CASSYSGRDGDTQYF.